What follows are 7 T cell receptor beta chains derived from one specimen sequenced in a study of beta chain features in type 1 diabetes. Expressed TCRB transcripts were sequenced after all isolated RNA was converted to cDNA. TCRdb keeps only in-frame clones here, not all; method: immunoSEQ multiplex PCR. The sample carries about 400,000 clones, over 9.5% recorded once. The specimen sequenced was naive CD4+ T cells from blood. The receptor source for this set is a man aged 18 to 35 in good health.

The chain combines TRBV5-8 with TRBJ1-2; a possible D gene is TRBD1 (5 bases). This CDR3 spans 12 amino acids. V lost 4 bases and J lost 4, with 8 bases in between. Germline lookup yields CDR1 SGHTS and CDR2 YDEGEE. The CDR3 nucleotides are TGTGCCAGCAGCGGGGGGAGCTATGGCTACACCTTC. Protein product: CASSGGSYGYTF.

This clone was recorded a few times. The rearrangement joins TRBV7-2 to TRBJ2-7; D is uncertain. Per germline, CDR1 SGHTA and CDR2 FQGNSA. Trimming removed 2 bases from V and 4 bases from J, with 6 bases in between. This CDR3 is built from 12 residues. The CDR3 bases are TGTGCCAGCAGCTTACTCGGTTACGAGCAGTACTTC. Encoded protein: CASSLLGYEQYF.

V usage is TRBV27 and J usage is TRBJ1-1; possibly TRBD1 for D (5 bases). V lost 1 base, J lost 5 bases, and 11 bases lay in between. The CDR3 length is 14 residues. The germline V gene encodes CDR1 MNHEY and CDR2 SMNVEV (reference sequence). CDR3 DNA sequence: TGTGCCAGCAGTTTATTGGGGGAGGGTACTGAAGCTTTCTTT. This encodes CASSLLGEGTEAFF.

The chain is built from TRBV5-6 and TRBJ2-5; the match to TRBD1 covers 8 bases. In germline, CDR1 is SGHDT, CDR2 YYEEEE. The V gene end was trimmed by 1 base and the J gene end by 5 bases; junction bases not matched to a gene: 4. The CDR3 is 14 residues long. The CDR3 DNA sequence: TGTGCCAGCAGCTTGACCAGGGGGCAGGAGACCCAGTACTTC. Translating gives CASSLTRGQETQYF. Variable domain in full (rest from reference TRBV5-6 and TRBJ2-5): DAGVTQSPTHLIKTRGQQVTLRCSPKSGHDTVSWYQQALGQGPQFIFQYYEEEERQRGNFPDRFSGHQFPNYSSELNVNALLLGDSALYLCASSLTRGQETQYFGPGTRLLVL.

This clone has just a few counts. The gene calls are TRBV9 and TRBJ2-3; 8 nucleotides match TRBD2. Germline lookup yields CDR1 SGDLS and CDR2 YYNGEE. CDR3 length: 17 residues. With 4 bases clipped from V and 2 bases from J, the junction kept 12 bases outside the gene matches. CDR3 amino acids: CASSPWVSGANTDTQYF. The CDR3 bases are TGTGCCAGCAGCCCTTGGGTTAGCGGGGCAAACACAGATACGCAGTATTTT.

The rearrangement uses TRBV7-9 and TRBJ2-7; a weak D match, TRBD1 (5 bases). Germline loops: CDR1 SEHNR, CDR2 FQNEAQ (reference sequence). This CDR3 is 14 amino acids long. Trimming took off 1 base at V and 2 bases at J, with 9 bases between the two ends. The CDR3 here is CASSLDSGPYEQYF. The DNA for the CDR3 is TGTGCCAGCAGCTTAGATTCAGGGCCCTACGAGCAGTACTTC.

The table lists this clone with a few counts. The CDR3 reads CASSATQGTGAEAFF. For the CDR3, the DNA is TGTGCCAGCAGCGCGACACAGGGGACAGGAGCTGAAGCTTTCTTT. This chain connects TRBV7-3 to TRBJ1-1; TRBD1 aligns across 8 bases. Germline V gives CDR1 SGHTA, CDR2 FQGTGA. The V gene end was trimmed by 5 bases and the J gene end by 6 bases; junction bases not matched to a gene: 11. The CDR3 totals 15 residues.